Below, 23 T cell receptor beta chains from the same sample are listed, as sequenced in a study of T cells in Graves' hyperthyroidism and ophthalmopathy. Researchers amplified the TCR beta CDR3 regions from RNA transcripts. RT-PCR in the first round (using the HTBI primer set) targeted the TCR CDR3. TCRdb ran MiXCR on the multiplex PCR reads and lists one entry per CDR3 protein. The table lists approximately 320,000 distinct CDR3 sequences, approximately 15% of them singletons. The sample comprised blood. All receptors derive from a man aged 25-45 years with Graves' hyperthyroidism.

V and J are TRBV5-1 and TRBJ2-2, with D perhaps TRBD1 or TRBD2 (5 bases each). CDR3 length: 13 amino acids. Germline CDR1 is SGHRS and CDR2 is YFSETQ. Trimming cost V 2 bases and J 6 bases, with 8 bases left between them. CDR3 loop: CASSFQGAGELFF. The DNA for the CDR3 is TGCGCCAGCAGCTTTCAGGGAGCCGGGGAGCTGTTTTTT. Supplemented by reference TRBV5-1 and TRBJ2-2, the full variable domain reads KAGVTQTPRYLIKTRGQQVTLSCSPISGHRSVSWYQQTPGQGLQFLFEYFSETQRNKGNFPGRFSGRQFSNSRSEMNVSTLELGDSALYLCASSFQGAGELFFGEGSRLTVL.

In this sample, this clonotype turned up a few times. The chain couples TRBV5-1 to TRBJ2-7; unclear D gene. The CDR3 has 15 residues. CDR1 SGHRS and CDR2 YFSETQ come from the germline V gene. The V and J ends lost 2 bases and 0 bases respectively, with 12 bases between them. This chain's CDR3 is CASSLYIVNSYEQYF. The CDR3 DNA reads TGCGCCAGCAGCTTATATATAGTGAACTCCTACGAGCAGTACTTC.

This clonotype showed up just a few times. The DNA for the CDR3 is TGTGCCAGCAGCCTGACAGGGGCGACACCTGAGCAGTTCTTC. Amino acid sequence: CASSLTGATPEQFF. V gene TRBV7-3 combines with J gene TRBJ2-1; 8 positions agree with TRBD1. The CDR3 runs to 14 residues. The ends lost 5 bases at V and 9 bases at J; junction bases unmatched: 9. Germline V gene lookup returns CDR1 SGHTA and CDR2 FQGTGA.

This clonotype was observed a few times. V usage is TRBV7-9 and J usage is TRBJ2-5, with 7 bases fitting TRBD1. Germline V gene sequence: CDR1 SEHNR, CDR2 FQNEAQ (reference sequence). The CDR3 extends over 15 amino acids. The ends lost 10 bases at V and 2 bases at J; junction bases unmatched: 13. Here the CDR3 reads CATDTETGPQETQYF. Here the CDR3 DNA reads TGTGCCACCGACACGGAGACAGGGCCACAAGAGACCCAGTACTTC.

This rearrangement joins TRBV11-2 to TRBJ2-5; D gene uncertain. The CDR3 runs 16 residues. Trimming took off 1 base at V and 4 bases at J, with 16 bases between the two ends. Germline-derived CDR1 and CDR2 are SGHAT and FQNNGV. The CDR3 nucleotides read TGTGCCAGCAGCTTAGGCCCCGTCGGGCGGTCAGAGACCCAGTACTTC. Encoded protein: CASSLGPVGRSETQYF.

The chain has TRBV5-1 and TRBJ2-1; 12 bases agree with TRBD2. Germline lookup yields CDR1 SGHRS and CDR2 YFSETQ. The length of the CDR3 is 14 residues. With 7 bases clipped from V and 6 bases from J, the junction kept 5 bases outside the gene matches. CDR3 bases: TGCGCCAGCCAACTAGCGGGAGGATTCAATGAGCAGTTCTTC. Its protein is CASQLAGGFNEQFF.

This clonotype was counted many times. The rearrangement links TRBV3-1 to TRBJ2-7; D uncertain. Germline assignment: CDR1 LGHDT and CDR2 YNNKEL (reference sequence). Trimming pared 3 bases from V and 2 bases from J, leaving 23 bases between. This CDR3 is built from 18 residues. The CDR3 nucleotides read TGTGCCAGCAGCCAGAACCAACGAGTAAGGTGGGAACCCTACGAGCAGTACTTC. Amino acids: CASSQNQRVRWEPYEQYF.

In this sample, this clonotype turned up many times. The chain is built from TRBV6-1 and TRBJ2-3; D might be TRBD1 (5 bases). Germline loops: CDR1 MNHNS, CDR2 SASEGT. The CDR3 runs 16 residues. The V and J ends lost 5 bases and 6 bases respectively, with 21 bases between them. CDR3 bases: TGTGCCAGCAGTTTGGGGCAGAACCCCTGGGGCGATACGCAGTATTTT. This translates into CASSLGQNPWGDTQYF.

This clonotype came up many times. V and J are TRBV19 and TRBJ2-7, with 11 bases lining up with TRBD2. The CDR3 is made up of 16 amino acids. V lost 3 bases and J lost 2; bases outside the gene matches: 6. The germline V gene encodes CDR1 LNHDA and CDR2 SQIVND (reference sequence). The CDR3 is CASSINSGRAAYEQYF. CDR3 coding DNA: TGTGCCAGTAGTATTAATAGCGGGAGGGCCGCCTACGAGCAGTACTTC.

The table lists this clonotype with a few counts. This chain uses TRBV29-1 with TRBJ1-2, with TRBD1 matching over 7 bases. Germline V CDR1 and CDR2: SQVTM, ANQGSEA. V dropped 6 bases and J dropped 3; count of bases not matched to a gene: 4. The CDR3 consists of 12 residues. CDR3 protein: CSVPGQDYGYTF. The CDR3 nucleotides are TGCAGCGTCCCCGGACAGGACTATGGCTACACCTTC.

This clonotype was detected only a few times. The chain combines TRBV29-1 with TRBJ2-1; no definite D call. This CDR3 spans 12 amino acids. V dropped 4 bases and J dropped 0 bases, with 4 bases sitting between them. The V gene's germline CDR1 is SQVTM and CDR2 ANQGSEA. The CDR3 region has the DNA TGCAGCGTTGGAATCTCCTACAATGAGCAGTTCTTC. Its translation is CSVGISYNEQFF.

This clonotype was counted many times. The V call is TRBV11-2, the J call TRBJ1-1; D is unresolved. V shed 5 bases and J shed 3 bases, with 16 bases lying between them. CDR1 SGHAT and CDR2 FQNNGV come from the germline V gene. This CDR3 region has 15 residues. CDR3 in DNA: TGTGCCAGCAGCGGTACGTCCGGGAGACACACTGAAGCTTTCTTT. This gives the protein CASSGTSGRHTEAFF.

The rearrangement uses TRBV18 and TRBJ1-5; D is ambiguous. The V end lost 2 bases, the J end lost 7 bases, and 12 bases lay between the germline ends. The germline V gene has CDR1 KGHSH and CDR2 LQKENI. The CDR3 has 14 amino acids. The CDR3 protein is CASSPSEKDQPQHF. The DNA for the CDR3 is TGTGCCAGCTCACCATCGGAAAAGGACCAGCCCCAGCATTTT.

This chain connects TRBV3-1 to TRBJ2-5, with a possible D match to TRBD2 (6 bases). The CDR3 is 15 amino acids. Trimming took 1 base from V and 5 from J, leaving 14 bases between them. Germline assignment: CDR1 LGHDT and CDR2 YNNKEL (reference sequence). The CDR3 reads CASSQVRGGGETQYF. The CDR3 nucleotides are TGTGCCAGCAGCCAAGTGCGAGGTGGGGGGGAGACCCAGTACTTC.

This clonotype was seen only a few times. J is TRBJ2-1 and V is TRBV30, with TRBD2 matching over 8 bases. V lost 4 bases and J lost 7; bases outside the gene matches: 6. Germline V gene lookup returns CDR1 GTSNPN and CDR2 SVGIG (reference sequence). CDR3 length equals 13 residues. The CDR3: CAWILGRGNEQFF. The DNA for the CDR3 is TGTGCCTGGATACTCGGGAGGGGGAATGAGCAGTTCTTC.

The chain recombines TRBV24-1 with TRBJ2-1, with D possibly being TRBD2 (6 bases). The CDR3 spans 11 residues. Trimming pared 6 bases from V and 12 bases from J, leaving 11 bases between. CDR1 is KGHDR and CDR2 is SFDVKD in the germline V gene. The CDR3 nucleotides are TGTGCCACCAGTTGGGGAGGATCGCAGTTCTTC. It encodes CATSWGGSQFF.

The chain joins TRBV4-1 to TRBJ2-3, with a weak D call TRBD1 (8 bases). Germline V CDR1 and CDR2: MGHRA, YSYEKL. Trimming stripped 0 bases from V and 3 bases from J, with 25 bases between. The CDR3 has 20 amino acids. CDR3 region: CASSQDSDRGSVGGTDTQYF. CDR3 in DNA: TGCGCCAGCAGCCAAGATTCCGACAGGGGCTCCGTGGGGGGGACAGATACGCAGTATTTT.

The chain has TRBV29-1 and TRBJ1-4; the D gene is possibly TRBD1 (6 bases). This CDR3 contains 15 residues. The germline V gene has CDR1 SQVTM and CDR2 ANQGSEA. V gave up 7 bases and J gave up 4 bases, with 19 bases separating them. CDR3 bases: TGCAGCGCCCAGGGGTCGACAGGCTTTAATGAAAAACTGTTTTTT. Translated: CSAQGSTGFNEKLFF.

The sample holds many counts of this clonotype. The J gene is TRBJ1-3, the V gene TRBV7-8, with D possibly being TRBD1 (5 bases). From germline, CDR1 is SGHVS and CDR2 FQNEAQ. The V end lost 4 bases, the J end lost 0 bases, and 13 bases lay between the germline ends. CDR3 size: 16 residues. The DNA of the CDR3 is TGTGCCAGCAGCTCCTTGGGGGTAAACTCTGGAAACACCATATATTTT. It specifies CASSSLGVNSGNTIYF.

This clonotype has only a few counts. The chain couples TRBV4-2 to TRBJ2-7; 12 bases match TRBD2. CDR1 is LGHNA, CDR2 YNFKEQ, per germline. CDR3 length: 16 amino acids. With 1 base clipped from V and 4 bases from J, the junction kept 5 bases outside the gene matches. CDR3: CASSQALAGGGYEQYF. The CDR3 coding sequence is TGTGCCAGCAGCCAAGCCCTAGCGGGAGGGGGATACGAGCAGTACTTC.

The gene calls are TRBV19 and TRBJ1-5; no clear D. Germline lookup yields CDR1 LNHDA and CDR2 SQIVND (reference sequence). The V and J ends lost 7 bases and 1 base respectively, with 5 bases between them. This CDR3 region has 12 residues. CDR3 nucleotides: TGTGCCAGTAATCTCAGCAATCAGCCCCAGCATTTT. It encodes CASNLSNQPQHF.

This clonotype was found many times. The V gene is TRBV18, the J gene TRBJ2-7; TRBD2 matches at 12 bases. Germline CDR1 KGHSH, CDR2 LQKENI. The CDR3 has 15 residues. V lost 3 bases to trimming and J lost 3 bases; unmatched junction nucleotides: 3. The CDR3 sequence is CASSPRLAGDYEQYF. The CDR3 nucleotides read TGTGCCAGCTCACCCCGACTAGCGGGAGACTACGAGCAGTACTTC.

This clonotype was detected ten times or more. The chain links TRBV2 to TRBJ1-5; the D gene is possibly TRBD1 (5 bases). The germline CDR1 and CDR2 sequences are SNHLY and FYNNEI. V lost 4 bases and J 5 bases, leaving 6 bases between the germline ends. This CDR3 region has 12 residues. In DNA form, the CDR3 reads TGTGCCAGCAGTGTGGGGGATCAGCCCCAGCATTTT. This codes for CASSVGDQPQHF.